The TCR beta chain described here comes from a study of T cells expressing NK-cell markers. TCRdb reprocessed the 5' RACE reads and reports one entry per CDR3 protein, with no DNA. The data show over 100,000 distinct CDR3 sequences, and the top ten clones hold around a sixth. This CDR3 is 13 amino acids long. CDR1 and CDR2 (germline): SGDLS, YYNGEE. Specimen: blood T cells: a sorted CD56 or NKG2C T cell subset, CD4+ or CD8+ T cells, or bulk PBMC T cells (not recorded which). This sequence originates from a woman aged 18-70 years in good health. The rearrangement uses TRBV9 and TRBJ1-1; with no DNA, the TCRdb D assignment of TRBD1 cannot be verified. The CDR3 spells CASSVGGGGEAFF.